The clone carrying this T cell receptor beta chain was detected only once. This entry is derived from a study of immune characterization of retroperitoneal liposarcoma. TCRdb fed the PCR reads into MiXCR, producing one record per CDR3 protein. The sample yields roughly 1,600 distinct CDR3 sequences, 40% to 55% seen once. The V end lost 5 bases, the J end lost 8 bases, and 13 bases lay between the germline ends. Germline CDR1 and CDR2: SGHAT and FQDESV (reference sequence). This CDR3 contains 13 residues. The sequenced material came from tumor tissue. This clonotype originated in a female donor with retroperitoneal liposarcoma. The chain links TRBV11-1 to TRBJ2-1, with D possibly TRBD2 on 5 matching bases. In DNA form, the CDR3 reads TGTGCCAGCAGCCGGACTGCTTGGCATGAGCAGTTCTTC. It specifies CASSRTAWHEQFF.